The clone carrying this T cell receptor beta chain has more than one count but fewer than ten. Its antigen is unidentified. The CDR3 consists of 16 residues. After removal of 5 bases from V and 0 bases from J, the junction contained 4 bases not matched to a gene. Germline CDR1 is PRHDT and CDR2 is FYEKMQ (reference sequence). This sample is part of a study of T cells in Graves' hyperthyroidism and ophthalmopathy. General study points: A model using 13 V-J features told ophthalmopathy apart from stable hyperthyroidism.

Lactation, pregnancy, other autoimmune disease or uncontrolled infection led to exclusion of patients. Researchers amplified the TCR beta CDR3 regions from RNA transcripts. First-round RT-PCR targeting the TCR CDR3 was performed with the HTBI primer set. MiXCR, run by TCRdb on the multiplex PCR reads, gives a single entry per CDR3 protein. Seen here are around 700,000 distinct CDR3 sequences, 18% observed once, and the top ten hold approximately 15%. The sample consisted of blood. This TCR derives from a woman between 45 and 60 years old with Graves' hyperthyroidism that later progressed to Graves' ophthalmopathy. This chain joins TRBV13 and TRBJ1-3, with 10 positions matching TRBD1. The CDR3 is CASSGDRGLSGNTIYF. CDR3 nucleotide sequence: TGTGCCAGCAGCGGGGACAGGGGCCTCTCTGGAAACACCATATATTTT.